These T cell receptor beta chains were read from a single sample in a study of blood T cell repertoires in COVID-19. Here immunoSEQ multiplex PCR was the method, and the copy in TCRdb shows in-frame clones only, minus some. Of roughly 50,000 clones in the sample, approximately 84% were seen once. The specimen was peripheral blood. These TCRs come from a human donor in a cohort sampled during active COVID-19. Each CDR3 is given with its conserved first and last residue. Each record gives: J gene, clone size, CDR3 length, D gene, V gene, CDR3 DNA, CDR3 protein. The D gene is left open where the match is weak. Where a row states a size, it is once, few, many or the class of an expanded clone; other rows omit it.

>TRBJ2-2|.|11|TRBD1|TRBV5-5
TGTGCCAGCAGCTCAGGGGGCAAGCTGTTTTTT
CASSSGGKLFF
>TRBJ2-7|.|13|TRBD1|TRBV6-5
TGTGCCAGCATGAGACAGGGGACCTACGAGCAGTACTTC
CASMRQGTYEQYF
>TRBJ2-7|.|13|TRBD2|TRBV3-1/TRBV3-2
TGTGCCAGCAGCCTACGACTAGCGAAAGAGCAGTACTTC
CASSLRLAKEQYF
>TRBJ2-3|.|13|.|TRBV5-5
TGTGCCTCCGACGGAGGGTCTGGGGCTACGCAGTATTTT
CASDGGSGATQYF
>TRBJ1-4|few|15|TRBD1|TRBV5-1
TGCGCCAGCAGCCAATGGGACAGAGAGAATGAAAAACTGTTTTTT
CASSQWDRENEKLFF
>TRBJ1-2|.|13|.|TRBV19
TGTGCCAGTAGTACCGCGGGGCACGGTGGCTACACCTTC
CASSTAGHGGYTF
>TRBJ2-7|.|16|TRBD1|TRBV4-1
TGCGCCAGCAGCCAACCCGGGGGGACAGGGATGTGGGAGCAGTACTTC
CASSQPGGTGMWEQYF
>TRBJ1-1|once|15|.|TRBV11-2
TGTGCCAGCAGCTTCCTCCCTAGCCAGAACACTGAAGCTTTCTTT
CASSFLPSQNTEAFF
>TRBJ2-7|few|12|.|TRBV3-1/TRBV3-2
TGTGCCAGCAGCCAAGGCGAGTATACTTTGTACTTC
CASSQGEYTLYF
>TRBJ2-2|.|14|.|TRBV6-5
TGTGCCAGCAACTTAGCTGGGAACACCGGGGAGCTGTTTTTT
CASNLAGNTGELFF
>TRBJ2-2|once|15|.|TRBV12-5
TGTGCTAGTGCCCCCCCGGGAGCCATTTCCGGGGAGCTGTTTTTT
CASAPPGAISGELFF
>TRBJ2-7|.|13|TRBD2|TRBV6-5
TGTGCCAGCAGCCTTAGCGGGTCCTACGAGCAGTACTTC
CASSLSGSYEQYF